This T cell receptor beta chain was profiled in a study of cytotoxic CD8 clonotypes in ibrutinib-treated CLL (dated by TCRdb to 2020 to 2023). Study-wide context: The cohort was composed of 11 relapsed/refractory and about 15 treatment-naive patients; IGHV unmutated status was identified in 17 patients. Responses were partial in roughly 25 patients and complete in 2; after median around 66 months follow-up, about 15 stayed in remission and about twelve progressed. Response samples were taken after a median of roughly eleven months on treatment, ranging from about 6 to 40 months. On average, each sample had about 250,000 productive templates and more than 85,000 productive rearrangements. Longitudinal samples were obtainable from about 30% of the roughly 90 participants in the trial. Cryopreserved peripheral blood mononuclear cells were obtained prior to treatment, at the time of response, and at either disease progression or sustained remission. Every sample from remission and from progressive disease was obtained while the patients were still on ibrutinib.

The junction carries 13 bases between V and J, which are trimmed by 3 bases and 3 bases respectively. Via the germline V gene, CDR1 is SGHRS and CDR2 YFSETQ. Including cysteine and phenylalanine, the CDR3 has 14 amino acids. Of all the DNA, just the CDR3 is kept, 42 bases in frame from base 1. The time point label corresponds to: 12 to 13 months on ibrutinib. Roughly 2 micrograms of genomic DNA were extracted from cryopreserved PBMCs for TCR beta library preparation. Longitudinal blood samples from CLL patients receiving ibrutinib monotherapy were subjected to high-throughput TCR beta sequencing. The patients took part in an open-label, single-center phase 2 trial of ibrutinib monotherapy. The goal of deep resolution MiSeq sequencing was a depth between 1 in 1 million and 1 in 200,000 T cells, and coverage averaged 10x per clonotype. The immunoSEQ hsTCRB Kit was used to generate TCR beta libraries. From the authors' description of their analysis: ImmunoSEQ Data Assistant and ImmunoSEQ Analyzer were used for data analysis, and V, D and J genes were assigned according to IMGT definitions. Clonality, with values ranging from 0 to 1, was calculated as one minus the normalized Shannon entropy of productive rearrangement frequencies. Only overrepresented clonotypes making up at least 0.05% of the repertoire of each patient were included in the public clonotype analysis. Repertoires from about a dozen age-matched healthy donors in immuneACCESS were used as clonality controls. The table comes from immuneACCESS by way of TCRdb, which keeps in-frame sequences with V and J called. Part of the clones is missing from these tables; in studies checked, under half for an unresolved V gene and the rest for unknown reasons. V and J calls and clone size are as listed in that table; D and trimming were resolved from the DNA. For this sample the table gives about 200,000 clones, of which about four fifths were detected only once. Roughly 11% of the sample comes from the top ten.

What the research found in general, with its limitations: At baseline, clonality was higher than in age-matched healthy donors and showed a strong correlation with circulating CD8+ T-cell counts. Clonality increased at ibrutinib response, stayed stable in sustained remission, and fell back toward baseline at progression. Public clonotypes were rare and either shrank or stayed stable during treatment, and the rise in clonality at ibrutinib response reflected expansion of private clonotypes. Sampling times were not matched between patients in sustained remission and patients whose disease was progressing, and lymph node repertoires were not examined.

Remarks on this clone: The specificity of this receptor is unknown. Qualities for individual bases were not recorded, and no much larger clone is one base off.

The chain uses TRBV5-1 and TRBJ2-7; no D gene can be assigned with confidence. Specimen: PBMCs, collected after 12 months of ibrutinib treatment. The clonotype originates from a human donor with chronic lymphocytic leukemia. For the CDR3, the sequence is CASSYLHQSYEQYF. The DNA sequence follows: TGCGCCAGCAGCTACTTACATCAGAGCTACGAGCAGTACTTC. Here the CDR3 is joined to the reference TRBV5-1 and TRBJ2-7 genes, and the full variable domain is: KAGVTQTPRYLIKTRGQQVTLSCSPISGHRSVSWYQQTPGQGLQFLFEYFSETQRNKGNFPGRFSGRQFSNSRSEMNVSTLELGDSALYLCASSYLHQSYEQYFGPGTRLTVT.